This T cell receptor (beta chain) is drawn from a study of CD8 T cell repertoires and HIV-1 epitope variants. After removal of 5 bases from V and 0 bases from J, the junction contained 5 bases not matched to a gene. The CDR3 has 16 amino acids. Looked up from germline, CDR1 is MDHEN and CDR2 is SYDVKM. Generated by immunoSEQ multiplex PCR, the TCRdb table keeps only in-frame clones and is missing some. Found here are some 100,000 clones, roughly four fifths of them singletons; the top ten hold around a quarter. The TCR sequence derives from a male donor with HIV. V usage is TRBV28 and J usage is TRBJ1-1; TRBD1 matches 11 bases. The sequencing input was uncultured baseline CD8+ T cells from peripheral blood mononuclear cells (PBMCs). CDR3 sequence: CASSPGTGGMNTEAFF. For the CDR3, the DNA is TGTGCCAGCAGTCCAGGGACAGGGGGGATGAACACTGAAGCTTTCTTT. Filled out from reference TRBV28 and TRBJ1-1, the complete variable domain reads DVKVTQSSRYLVKRTGEKVFLECVQDMDHENMFWYRQDPGLGLRLIYFSYDVKMKEKGDIPEGYSVSREKKERFSLILESASTNQTSMYLCASSPGTGGMNTEAFFGQGTRLTVV.